The clone carrying this T cell receptor (beta chain) was found a few times. Its cognate antigen is unknown. This sample stems from a study of T cells in Graves' hyperthyroidism and ophthalmopathy. Amplified TCR beta CDR3 regions came from RNA transcripts. TCR CDR3 regions were first amplified by RT-PCR with HTBI primers. TCRdb called the multiplex PCR reads again in MiXCR, with one record for every CDR3 protein. The table includes over 700,000 distinct CDR3 sequences, about two fifths detected once. Broader study findings: Most thyroid clonotypes expanded above 0.001 appeared in blood too. For ophthalmopathy, model prediction preceded onset by a median about 6.4 months.

V was pared by 3 bases and J by 7 bases, with 12 bases between. The CDR3 runs 13 residues. Germline CDR1 is LGHDT and CDR2 is YNNKEL (reference sequence). Those patients with uncontrolled infection, other autoimmune disease, pregnancy or lactation were excluded. Fresh 10 ml peripheral blood yielded PBMCs. The sequencing sample was made of blood. The receptor comes from a young man with Graves' hyperthyroidism. This chain uses TRBV3-1 with TRBJ1-1; D may be TRBD1 (5 bases). Here the CDR3 DNA reads TGTGCCAGCAGCCATCTCCACAGGCTTGAAGCTTTCTTT. Its protein product is CASSHLHRLEAFF.